This T cell receptor beta chain was documented in a study of cytomegalovirus exposure and HLA in healthy donors. V lost 0 bases to trimming and J lost 3 bases; unmatched junction nucleotides: 10. This CDR3 region has 18 residues. CDR1 is LGHNA, CDR2 YSLEER, per germline. PCR involved 60 Vbeta and 13 Jbeta primers. The method was immunoSEQ multiplex PCR; TCRdb's version includes in-frame clones alone and lacks a portion of them. The table lists under 200,000 clones, roughly 79% of them singletons. The chain uses TRBV4-3 and TRBJ2-3, with TRBD2 matching over 9 bases. The clonotype was recovered from a woman between 25 and 40 years old in good health and CMV-seropositive. The material sequenced was PBMCs. CDR3: CASSQDIGGRAATDTQYF. Here the CDR3 DNA reads TGCGCCAGCAGCCAAGATATTGGCGGGAGGGCCGCAACAGATACGCAGTATTTT.